This T cell receptor beta chain was sequenced for a study of persistence of HIV-infected CD4 T cells. About the research overall: Multiple blood draws of up to roughly 200 mL, except a couple of donors with single leukapheresis.

An overlapping HIV-1 Gag peptide pool stimulated these cells at roughly 1 ug/peptide/mL. Responding CD4+ T cells were sorted by upregulation of both CD40 ligand and CD69. The immunoSEQ assay was version 4, run in survey mode. The method was immunoSEQ multiplex PCR; TCRdb's version includes in-frame clones alone and lacks a portion of them. The repertoire holds some 23,000 clones, with approximately 79% as singletons. The table lists this clone with a few counts. The antigen is unknown. The sequencing here drew on CD4+ T cells sorted from PBMCs after approximately 20-hour stimulation, taken from a patient who received antiretroviral therapy. The TCR was taken from an adult man with HIV who was CMV-seropositive.

Here the CDR3 reads CASRGTGGVTGELFF. CDR3 sequence (DNA): TGTGCCAGCAGGGGGACAGGGGGCGTGACCGGGGAGCTGTTTTTT. V usage is TRBV2 and J usage is TRBJ2-2; 12 bases map to TRBD1. V shed 6 bases, J shed 5 bases, and the junction held 4 bases outside the gene matches. CDR1 and CDR2 (germline): SNHLY, FYNNEI. The CDR3 is made up of 15 amino acids.